The clone carrying this T cell receptor (beta chain) was recorded only once. Its antigen is not identified. This entry comes from a study of PD-L1 blockade in urothelial cancer. Study in general: Blood analysis was done at 3 weeks (second dose) and 6 weeks after treatment began.

Time point specified: peripheral blood 6 weeks after treatment start. Germline V CDR1 and CDR2: MNHEY, SMNVEV (reference sequence). This CDR3 has 18 amino acids. With 3 bases clipped from V and 4 bases from J, the junction kept 15 bases outside the gene matches. Overall study findings and caveats: Below-median pretreatment blood TCR clonality was associated with improved progression-free and overall survival.

Sequencing used immunoSEQ multiplex PCR; TCRdb keeps in-frame clones, though not all of them. Of tens of thousands of clones in the sample, approximately 85% were seen once. Here the sequenced sample was PBMCs, taken around atezolizumab (anti-PD-L1) treatment. This TCR was recovered from a man aged 45 to 65 with urothelial cancer. The rearrangement links TRBV27 to TRBJ2-3; 8 positions agree with TRBD2. In nucleotides, the CDR3 is TGTGCCAGCAGTTTTATAGTAGTAGCGGGAATCCGGCCAGATACGCAGTATTTT. Encoded protein: CASSFIVVAGIRPDTQYF.